This T cell receptor beta chain was documented in a study of CD8 T cells in Susac syndrome. Study details: Intravenous immunoglobulin alone or corticosteroids were being given to patients with Susac syndrome at blood draw, unless they were therapy-naive.

The CDR3 is made up of 14 amino acids. The germline V and J ends were trimmed by 0 bases and 2 bases, with 7 bases remaining between them. Germline loops: CDR1 SGHTA, CDR2 FQGTGA. CD8+ and CD4+ blood T cells underwent TCR beta sequencing. TEMRA cells were FACS-enriched, unlike CD8+ and CD4+ T cells, which were negatively isolated. With random hexamers, about 0.5 to 1 ug RNA was reverse transcribed. An immunoSEQ multiplex PCR amplified TCR beta CDR3 over 54 Vbeta and 13 Jbeta. TCRdb reprocessed the immunoSEQ multiplex PCR reads via MiXCR and lists one record per CDR3 protein. In the table there are some 180,000 distinct CDR3 sequences, over 90% of which are singletons.

The clonotype originates from a human donor with Susac syndrome. The chain is built from TRBV7-3 and TRBJ2-5; D not resolved. The sample was CD4+ T cells from PBMCs. For the CDR3, the DNA is TGTGCCAGCAGCTTAACAGGCCGTCAAGAGACCCAGTACTTC. Protein sequence: CASSLTGRQETQYF.